These T cell receptor beta chains were read from a single sample in a study of cytomegalovirus exposure and HLA in healthy donors. The method was immunoSEQ multiplex PCR; TCRdb's version includes in-frame clones alone and lacks a portion of them. Of roughly 69,000 clones listed, about 78% are singletons. The source material was PBMCs. These receptors originate from a man aged 18 to 29 in good health and CMV-seronegative. The CDR3 runs from the conserved cysteine through the conserved F or W. The order of the fields is J gene, V gene, clone size, D gene, CDR3 DNA, CDR3 protein. A D gene is named only where the DNA matches it firmly. Size tells how often a clone was seen (once, few, many) or the class of an expanded clone, and some rows leave it out.

J gene: TRBJ1-2; V gene: TRBV2; clone size: -; D gene: -; CDR3 DNA: TGTGCCAGCAGTGGGCACAGGGATCACGACTACACCTTC; CDR3 protein: CASSGHRDHDYTF
J gene: TRBJ2-1; V gene: TRBV5-4; clone size: few; D gene: -; CDR3 DNA: TGTGCCAGCACACCCACAGCGGGTAGCTCCTACAATGAGCAGTTCTTC; CDR3 protein: CASTPTAGSSYNEQFF
J gene: TRBJ2-7; V gene: TRBV6-6; clone size: -; D gene: -; CDR3 DNA: TGTGCCAGCAGTTACCTGGGGGGCTACGAGCAGTACTTC; CDR3 protein: CASSYLGGYEQYF
J gene: TRBJ1-2; V gene: TRBV9; clone size: -; D gene: TRBD1; CDR3 DNA: TGTGCCAGCAGCGTCACAGGGGCCCCCTTCTATGGCTACACCTTC; CDR3 protein: CASSVTGAPFYGYTF
J gene: TRBJ2-5; V gene: TRBV28; clone size: -; D gene: TRBD2; CDR3 DNA: TGTGCCAGCAGTTTGGAGGAGCGGGGACAAGAGACCCAGTACTTC; CDR3 protein: CASSLEERGQETQYF
J gene: TRBJ1-2; V gene: TRBV6-4; clone size: -; D gene: TRBD1; CDR3 DNA: TGTGCCAGCAGGGGACAGGGAGGTGGCTACACCTTC; CDR3 protein: CASRGQGGGYTF
J gene: TRBJ2-7; V gene: TRBV28; clone size: -; D gene: TRBD1; CDR3 DNA: TGTGCCAGCAGTTTAGTCCTTGGGACAGGGGTGTACGAGCAGTACTTC; CDR3 protein: CASSLVLGTGVYEQYF
J gene: TRBJ2-7; V gene: TRBV19; clone size: -; D gene: -; CDR3 DNA: TGTGCCAGTAGTATAGGGGGCGAAAGCTACGAGCAGTACTTC; CDR3 protein: CASSIGGESYEQYF
J gene: TRBJ2-1; V gene: TRBV10-3; clone size: -; D gene: -; CDR3 DNA: TGTGCCATCAGTGAGTCTGTTAGCGTGGGAAACAATGAGCAGTTCTTC; CDR3 protein: CAISESVSVGNNEQFF
J gene: TRBJ2-5; V gene: TRBV30; clone size: -; D gene: TRBD1; CDR3 DNA: TGTGCCTGGGGACAGGGGTGGGAGACCCAGTACTTC; CDR3 protein: CAWGQGWETQYF
J gene: TRBJ2-2; V gene: TRBV10-3; clone size: -; D gene: -; CDR3 DNA: TGTGCCATCAGACAGGGCGGGGGCACCGGGGAGCTGTTTTTT; CDR3 protein: CAIRQGGGTGELFF
J gene: TRBJ2-1; V gene: TRBV18; clone size: -; D gene: -; CDR3 DNA: TGTGCCAGCTCAGGCGGGGCGGCCTACAATGAGCAGTTCTTC; CDR3 protein: CASSGGAAYNEQFF
J gene: TRBJ1-5; V gene: TRBV19; clone size: -; D gene: -; CDR3 DNA: TGTGCCAGTCGGCTGGGTGGTAACAGGGGCAATCAGCCCCAGCATTTT; CDR3 protein: CASRLGGNRGNQPQHF
J gene: TRBJ1-2; V gene: TRBV6-1; clone size: few; D gene: TRBD1; CDR3 DNA: TGTGCCAGTGCGACAGGGGTGAACTATGGCTACACCTTC; CDR3 protein: CASATGVNYGYTF
J gene: TRBJ1-4; V gene: TRBV18; clone size: -; D gene: TRBD1; CDR3 DNA: TGTGCCAGCTCACGAGCACAGGGGTCTAAGGAAAAACTGTTTTTT; CDR3 protein: CASSRAQGSKEKLFF
J gene: TRBJ2-1; V gene: TRBV21-1; clone size: few; D gene: -; CDR3 DNA: TGTGCCAGCAGCAAAGTTGAACAGAATCCGGACAATGAGCAGTTCTTC; CDR3 protein: CASSKVEQNPDNEQFF